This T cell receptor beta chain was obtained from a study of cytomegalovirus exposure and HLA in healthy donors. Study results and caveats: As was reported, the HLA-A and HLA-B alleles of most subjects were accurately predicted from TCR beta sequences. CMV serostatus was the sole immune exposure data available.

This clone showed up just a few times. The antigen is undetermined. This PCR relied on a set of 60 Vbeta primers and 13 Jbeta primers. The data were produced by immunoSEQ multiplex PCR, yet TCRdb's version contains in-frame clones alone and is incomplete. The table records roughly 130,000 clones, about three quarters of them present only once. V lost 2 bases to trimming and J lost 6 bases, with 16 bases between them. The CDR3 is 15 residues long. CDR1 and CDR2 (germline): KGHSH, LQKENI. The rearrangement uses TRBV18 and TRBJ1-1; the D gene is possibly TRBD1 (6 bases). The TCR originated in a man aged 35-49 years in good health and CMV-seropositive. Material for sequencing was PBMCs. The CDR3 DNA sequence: TGTGCCAGCTCACCAATGACAGGTTTGATGGCTGAAGCTTTCTTT. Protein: CASSPMTGLMAEAFF.